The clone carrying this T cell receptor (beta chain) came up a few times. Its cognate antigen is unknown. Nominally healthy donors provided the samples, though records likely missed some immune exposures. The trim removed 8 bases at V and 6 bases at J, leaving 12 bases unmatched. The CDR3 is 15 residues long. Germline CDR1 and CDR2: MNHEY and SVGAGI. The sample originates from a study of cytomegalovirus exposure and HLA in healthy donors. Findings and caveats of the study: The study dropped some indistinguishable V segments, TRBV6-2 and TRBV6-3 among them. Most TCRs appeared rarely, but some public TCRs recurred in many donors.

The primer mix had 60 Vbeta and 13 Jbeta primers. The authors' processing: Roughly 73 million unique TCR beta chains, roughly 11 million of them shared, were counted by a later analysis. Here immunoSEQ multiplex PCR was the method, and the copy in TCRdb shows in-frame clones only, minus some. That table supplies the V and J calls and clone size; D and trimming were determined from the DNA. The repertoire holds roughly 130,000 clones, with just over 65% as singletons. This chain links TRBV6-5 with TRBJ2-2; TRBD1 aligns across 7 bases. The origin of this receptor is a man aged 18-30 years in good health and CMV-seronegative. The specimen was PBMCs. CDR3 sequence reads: CASHRGGLGPGELFF. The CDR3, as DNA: TGTGCCAGCCATCGAGGGGGCCTGGGCCCCGGGGAGCTGTTTTTT.